The clone carrying this TCR beta chain was observed at least ten times. Its antigen is undetermined. These data belong to a study of T cells in Graves' hyperthyroidism and ophthalmopathy. Study observations and caveats: Progression to ophthalmopathy was predicted a median of roughly 6.8 months early.

Amplified regions were TCR beta CDR3 sequences from RNA transcripts. Primed by the HTBI set, a first-round RT-PCR was run on the TCR CDR3. TCRdb re-called the multiplex PCR reads with MiXCR, one entry per CDR3 protein. The profile covers approximately 210,000 distinct CDR3 sequences, with about 15% appearing a single time and approximately 50% taken by the ten largest. Diagnoses were made from clinical symptoms, serum measures (thyroxine and TRAb), thyroid ultrasound and orbital computed tomography. Trimming took 6 bases from V and 3 from J; bases not matched to a gene: 5. The CDR3 sequence is 13 residues long. Germline V gives CDR1 DFQATT, CDR2 SNEGSKA (reference sequence).

Input material: blood. The genes are TRBV20-1 and TRBJ2-5; 9 nucleotides agree with TRBD1. This receptor was taken from a man aged 50 to 59 with Graves' hyperthyroidism. The CDR3 protein is CSARTGAKETQYF. DNA for the CDR3: TGCAGTGCCAGGACAGGGGCGAAAGAGACCCAGTACTTC.